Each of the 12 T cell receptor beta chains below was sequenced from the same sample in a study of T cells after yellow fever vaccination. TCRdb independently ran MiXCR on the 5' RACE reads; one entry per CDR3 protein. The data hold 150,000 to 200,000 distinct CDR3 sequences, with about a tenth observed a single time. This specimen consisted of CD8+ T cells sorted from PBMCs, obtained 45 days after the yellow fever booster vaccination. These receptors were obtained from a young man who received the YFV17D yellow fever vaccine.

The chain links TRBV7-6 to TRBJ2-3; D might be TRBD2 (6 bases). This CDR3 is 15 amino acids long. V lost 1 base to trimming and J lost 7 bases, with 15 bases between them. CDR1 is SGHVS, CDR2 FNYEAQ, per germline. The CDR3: CASSLESFGTYTQYF. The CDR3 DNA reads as TGTGCCAGCAGCTTAGAGAGTTTTGGGACTTATACGCAGTATTTT.

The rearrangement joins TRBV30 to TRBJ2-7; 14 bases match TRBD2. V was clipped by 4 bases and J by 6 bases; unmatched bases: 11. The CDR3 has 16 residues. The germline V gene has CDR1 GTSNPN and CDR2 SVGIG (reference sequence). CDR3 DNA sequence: TGTGCCTGGAACCCGGACGGACTAGCGGGGGGACGCGAGCAGTACTTC. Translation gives CAWNPDGLAGGREQYF.

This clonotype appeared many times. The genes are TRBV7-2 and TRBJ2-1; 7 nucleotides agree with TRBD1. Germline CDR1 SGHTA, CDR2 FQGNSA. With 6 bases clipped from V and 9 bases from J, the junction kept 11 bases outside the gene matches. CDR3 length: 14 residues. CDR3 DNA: TGTGCCAGCAGTAGGGGGCCCCCCAGGGGTGAGCAGTTCTTC. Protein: CASSRGPPRGEQFF. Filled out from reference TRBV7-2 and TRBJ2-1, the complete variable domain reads GAGVSQSPSNKVTEKGKDVELRCDPISGHTALYWYRQSLGQGLEFLIYFQGNSAPDKSGLPSDRFSAERTGGSVSTLTIQRTQQEDSAVYLCASSRGPPRGEQFFGPGTRLTVL.

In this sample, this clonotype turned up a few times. The CDR3 DNA follows: TGTGCCAGCAGGCACGTCACCGGGGAGCTGTTTTTT. Translating gives CASRHVTGELFF. This chain links TRBV27 with TRBJ2-2; D remains ambiguous. In germline, CDR1 is MNHEY, CDR2 SMNVEV (reference sequence). V was cut by 6 bases and J by 4 bases, with 6 bases left in between. CDR3 length: 12 amino acids.

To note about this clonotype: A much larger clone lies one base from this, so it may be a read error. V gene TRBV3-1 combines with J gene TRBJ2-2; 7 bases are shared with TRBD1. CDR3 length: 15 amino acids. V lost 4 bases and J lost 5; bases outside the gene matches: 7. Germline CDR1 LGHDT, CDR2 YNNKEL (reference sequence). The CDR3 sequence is CASSLGTDVTGELFF. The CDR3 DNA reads TGTGCCAGCAGCCTAGGGACAGACGTTACCGGGGAGCTGTTTTTT. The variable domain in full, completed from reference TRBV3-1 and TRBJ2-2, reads DTAVSQTPKYLVTQMGNDKSIKCEQNLGHDTMYWYKQDSKKFLKIMFSYNNKELIINETVPNRFSPKSPDKAHLNLHINSLELGDSAVYFCASSLGTDVTGELFFGEGSRLTVL.

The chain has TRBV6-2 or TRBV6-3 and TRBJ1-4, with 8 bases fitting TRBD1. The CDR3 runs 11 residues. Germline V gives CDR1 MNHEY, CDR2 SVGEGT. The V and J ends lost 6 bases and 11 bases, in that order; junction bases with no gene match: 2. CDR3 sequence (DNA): TGTGCCAGCAGGGACAGGGAGAAACTGTTTTTT. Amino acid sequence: CASRDREKLFF.

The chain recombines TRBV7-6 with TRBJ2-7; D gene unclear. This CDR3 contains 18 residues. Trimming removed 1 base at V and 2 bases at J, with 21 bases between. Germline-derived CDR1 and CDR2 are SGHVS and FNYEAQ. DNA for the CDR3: TGTGCCAGCAGCTTAGTTCCCCCCCGGATGGGTGGGACCTACGAGCAGTACTTC. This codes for CASSLVPPRMGGTYEQYF.

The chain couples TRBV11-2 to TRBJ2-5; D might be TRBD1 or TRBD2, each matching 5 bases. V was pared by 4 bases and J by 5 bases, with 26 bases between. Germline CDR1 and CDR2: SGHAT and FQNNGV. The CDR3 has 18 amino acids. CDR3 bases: TGTGCCAGCAGCTCCCCCCCGCTCCGGGACCGAAGGCGGGAGACCCAGTACTTC. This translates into CASSSPPLRDRRRETQYF.

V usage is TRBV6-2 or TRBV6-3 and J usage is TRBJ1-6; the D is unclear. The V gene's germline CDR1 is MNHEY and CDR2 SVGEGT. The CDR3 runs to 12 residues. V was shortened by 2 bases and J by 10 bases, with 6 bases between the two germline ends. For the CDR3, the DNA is TGTGCCAGCAGTTACGGACGATCACCCCTCCACTTT. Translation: CASSYGRSPLHF.

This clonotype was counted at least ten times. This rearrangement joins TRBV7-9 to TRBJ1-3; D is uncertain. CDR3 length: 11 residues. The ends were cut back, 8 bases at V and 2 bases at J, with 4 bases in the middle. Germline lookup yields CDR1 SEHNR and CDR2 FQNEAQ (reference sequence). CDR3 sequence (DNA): TGTGCCAGCGAACCTGGAAACACCATATATTTT. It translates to CASEPGNTIYF.

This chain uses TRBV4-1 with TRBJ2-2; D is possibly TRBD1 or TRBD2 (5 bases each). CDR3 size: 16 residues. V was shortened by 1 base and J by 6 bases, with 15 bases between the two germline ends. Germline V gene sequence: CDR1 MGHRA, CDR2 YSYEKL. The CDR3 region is CASSQGPAEGPGELFF. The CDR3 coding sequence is TGCGCCAGCAGCCAAGGCCCAGCCGAGGGGCCCGGGGAGCTGTTTTTT.

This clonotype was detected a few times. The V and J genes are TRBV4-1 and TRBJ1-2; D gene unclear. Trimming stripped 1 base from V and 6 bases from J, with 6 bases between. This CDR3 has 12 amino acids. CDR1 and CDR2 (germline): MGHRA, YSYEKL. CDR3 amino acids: CASSQGLNGYTF. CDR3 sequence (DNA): TGCGCCAGCAGCCAAGGATTAAATGGCTACACCTTC.